This passage covers 14 T cell receptor beta chains from one sample sequenced in a study of cytotoxic CD8 clonotypes in ibrutinib-treated CLL. Assay used: immunoSEQ multiplex PCR; TCRdb lists only in-frame clones, some missing. The sample consists of under 200,000 clones, about four fifths of them appearing once. This material consisted of PBMCs, taken after 24 months of ibrutinib treatment. All receptors derive from a human donor with chronic lymphocytic leukemia.

The chain employs TRBV11-2 and TRBJ1-2; no reliable D call. V lost 3 bases and J 3 bases, leaving 8 bases between the germline ends. The CDR3 runs to 13 residues. Germline V gene sequence: CDR1 SGHAT, CDR2 FQNNGV. The CDR3 region is CASSLGGYYGYTF. DNA for the CDR3: TGTGCCAGCAGCTTGGGAGGGTACTATGGCTACACCTTC.

This sequence joins TRBV7-8 and TRBJ2-4; TRBD2 matches 10 bases. Trimming took 4 bases from V and 6 from J; bases not matched to a gene: 9. CDR1 is SGHVS and CDR2 is FQNEAQ in the germline V gene. The CDR3 has 16 amino acids. In nucleotides, the CDR3 is TGTGCCAGCAGCTCCGGCCCTAGCGGGGGAAGAAACATTCAGTACTTC. It is translated as CASSSGPSGGRNIQYF.

V and J are TRBV4-2 and TRBJ1-1, with 8 bases matching TRBD1. Germline V gene lookup returns CDR1 LGHNA and CDR2 YNFKEQ. This CDR3 region has 17 residues. After removal of 1 base from V and 5 bases from J, the junction contained 12 bases not matched to a gene. The CDR3 protein is CASSQVSGTGRNTEAFF. CDR3 coding DNA: TGTGCCAGCAGCCAAGTATCCGGGACAGGCAGAAATACTGAAGCTTTCTTT.

V usage is TRBV29-1 and J usage is TRBJ2-5; D uncertain. The CDR3 totals 13 residues. Trimming stripped 4 bases from V and 2 bases from J, with 11 bases between. Germline lookup yields CDR1 SQVTM and CDR2 ANQGSEA. CDR3 sequence: CSVVKHGQETQYF. The CDR3 coding sequence is TGCAGCGTTGTCAAGCACGGTCAAGAGACCCAGTACTTC. The entire variable domain, with the rest obtained from reference TRBV29-1 and TRBJ2-5, is as follows: SAVISQKPSRDICQRGTSLTIQCQVDSQVTMMFWYRQQPGQSLTLIATANQGSEATYESGFVIDKFPISRPNLTFSTLTVSNMSPEDSSIYLCSVVKHGQETQYFGPGTRLLVL.

V is TRBV15 and J is TRBJ1-6, with 7 nucleotides matching TRBD1. The CDR3 is made up of 17 amino acids. CDR1 is LNHNV, CDR2 YYDKDF, per germline (reference sequence). J was trimmed by 6 bases and V by 0 bases; bases with no gene match: 8. The CDR3 sequence: CATSRDSLAGGNSPLHF. DNA of the CDR3: TGTGCCACCAGCAGAGATTCCCTGGCAGGGGGTAATTCACCCCTCCACTTT.

The chain is built from TRBV6-5 and TRBJ2-5, with 7 bases matching TRBD1. Per germline, CDR1 MNHEY and CDR2 SVGAGI. The trim removed 5 bases at V and 3 bases at J, leaving 6 bases unmatched. CDR3 length: 14 amino acids. The CDR3 region is CASSEADREETQYF. The CDR3 DNA reads as TGTGCCAGCAGTGAGGCTGACAGGGAAGAGACCCAGTACTTC.

V is TRBV4-2 and J is TRBJ2-7, with 9 nucleotides matching TRBD2. This CDR3 region has 14 residues. V lost 5 bases and J lost 5; bases outside the gene matches: 7. The germline gives CDR1 LGHNA, CDR2 YNFKEQ. In DNA, the CDR3 is TGTGCCAGCAGCGACACTAGCGGGCGGAACGAGCAGTACTTC. It translates to CASSDTSGRNEQYF.

This clone showed up just a few times. This sequence joins TRBV19 and TRBJ1-1; 7 bases agree with TRBD1. The CDR3 is made up of 13 amino acids. With 5 bases clipped from V and 3 bases from J, the junction kept 3 bases outside the gene matches. The germline CDR1 and CDR2 sequences are LNHDA and SQIVND (reference sequence). The CDR3 coding sequence is TGTGCCAGTAGTCATACAGGGGACACTGAAGCTTTCTTT. It yields the protein CASSHTGDTEAFF.

The V call is TRBV10-1, the J call TRBJ1-6; the match to TRBD1 covers 9 bases. The junction had 13 bases not matched to a gene; V was cut back by 7 bases and J by 9 bases. CDR1 and CDR2 from the germline V gene are WNHNN and SYGVQD (reference sequence). The CDR3 contains 16 residues. The CDR3 here is CASNTGQGWSSSPLHF. CDR3 DNA sequence: TGCGCCAGCAATACCGGACAGGGGTGGTCGAGTTCACCCCTCCACTTT.

The rearrangement links TRBV2 to TRBJ2-7, with 11 bases lining up with TRBD2. CDR3 length: 14 residues. CDR1 SNHLY and CDR2 FYNNEI come from the germline V gene. V lost 6 bases and J lost 3; bases outside the gene matches: 4. This CDR3 reads CASRPGLAVYEQYF. CDR3 nucleotides: TGTGCCAGCAGACCGGGACTAGCGGTCTACGAGCAGTACTTC.

Note on this clone: Compared with germline, one end of the junction differs, possibly owing to a read error. The chain links TRBV7-9 to TRBJ1-3, with D tentatively TRBD1 (5 bases). Germline V lookup: CDR1 SEHNR, CDR2 FQNEAQ (reference sequence). This CDR3 spans 14 amino acids. The CDR3: CASSLLGQAGEDCF. The CDR3 nucleotides are TGTGCCAGCAGCTTATTGGGTCAGGCGGGGGAAGATTGTTTT.

This chain joins TRBV29-1 and TRBJ1-5; D may be TRBD1 (5 bases). CDR3 length: 13 amino acids. V lost 5 bases and J 7 bases, leaving 15 bases between the germline ends. CDR1 is SQVTM and CDR2 is ANQGSEA in the germline V gene. CDR3 in amino acids: CSVCTGLLQPQHF. The CDR3 DNA is TGCAGCGTTTGTACAGGTCTTCTACAGCCCCAGCATTTT.

V usage is TRBV5-1 and J usage is TRBJ2-3; perhaps TRBD1 as D (6 bases). The V gene lost 3 bases and the J gene lost 5 bases, with 13 bases spanning the gap. Germline V CDR1 and CDR2: SGHRS, YFSETQ. The CDR3 covers 14 residues. This chain's CDR3 is CASSSYRVGDTQYF. The CDR3 DNA reads TGCGCCAGCAGCTCGTACAGGGTGGGAGATACGCAGTATTTT.

J is TRBJ1-2 and V is TRBV27; D remains ambiguous. CDR1 is MNHEY, CDR2 SMNVEV, per germline (reference sequence). This CDR3 is built from 12 residues. Trimming cost V 0 bases and J 5 bases, with 4 bases left between them. The CDR3 protein is CASSLSGYGYTF. The CDR3 coding sequence is TGTGCCAGCAGTTTATCAGGTTATGGCTACACCTTC.